The rows below give T cell receptor beta chains drawn from one sample of a study of blood T cell repertoires in COVID-19. Measured with immunoSEQ multiplex PCR; TCRdb has only the in-frame clones, and not every one. Found here are about 280,000 clones, approximately 90% of them singletons; the top ten hold less than 3%. The sample consisted of peripheral blood. These receptors came from a young woman with active or convalescent COVID-19. Each CDR3 is given with its conserved first and last residue. The D gene is left open where the match is weak. Part of the rows lack a size; the others show once, few, many or a class for expanded clones.

>-|TRBJ1-2|TRBV10-3|once
CAIRGGPNLPNYGYTF
TGTGCCATCAGGGGGGGACCTAATCTCCCTAACTATGGCTACACCTTC
>-|TRBJ2-6|TRBV28|-
CASSSPTAANVLTF
TGTGCCAGCAGTTCACCGACAGCGGCCAACGTCCTGACTTTC
>TRBD1|TRBJ2-7|TRBV10-3|-
CAIAIEGQGVHEQYF
TGTGCCATCGCAATAGAGGGCCAGGGGGTGCACGAGCAGTACTTC
>-|TRBJ2-1|TRBV11-2|-
CASSLEFSHEQFF
TGTGCCAGCAGCTTAGAGTTCTCCCATGAGCAGTTCTTC
>TRBD2|TRBJ2-1|TRBV7-3|-
CASSATSGSSEQFF
TGTGCCAGCAGCGCGACTAGCGGGTCGTCTGAGCAGTTCTTC
>TRBD2|TRBJ2-2|TRBV9|-
CASSTIPSSGGAKAVYTGELFF
TGTGCCAGCAGCACCATTCCATCTAGCGGGGGCGCGAAGGCCGTGTACACCGGGGAGCTGTTTTTT
>-|TRBJ1-4|TRBV18|-
CASSNVGGAVREKLFF
TGTGCCAGCTCCAACGTCGGGGGGGCTGTTCGGGAAAAACTGTTTTTT
>TRBD2|TRBJ2-5|TRBV30|-
CAWSPSAGGLGTQYF
TGTGCCTGGAGTCCGTCGGCGGGGGGGCTGGGGACCCAGTACTTC
>TRBD1|TRBJ1-4|TRBV2|-
CASNRGQGDEKLFF
TGTGCCAGCAATAGGGGGCAGGGAGATGAAAAACTGTTTTTT
>-|TRBJ2-5|TRBV6-2/TRBV6-3|few
CASSWEKTQYF
TGTGCCAGCAGTTGGGAGAAGACCCAGTACTTC
>TRBD1|TRBJ1-1|TRBV19|-
CASKDRADTEAFF
TGTGCCAGCAAGGACAGGGCTGACACTGAAGCTTTCTTT
>-|TRBJ2-1|TRBV9|-
CASSVVGGGSYEQFF
TGTGCCAGCAGCGTAGTCGGCGGGGGCAGCTATGAGCAGTTCTTC
>-|TRBJ1-3|TRBV30|-
CAWSSGQTISGNTIYF
TGTGCCTGGAGTAGCGGGCAGACGATCTCTGGAAACACCATATATTTT
>TRBD1|TRBJ1-6|TRBV30|-
CAWSVGWGQGSSPLHF
TGTGCCTGGAGTGTAGGATGGGGACAGGGAAGCTCACCCCTCCACTTT
>TRBD1|TRBJ1-2|TRBV6-5|once
CATHRGSGYGYTF
TGTGCCACCCACAGGGGAAGCGGCTATGGCTACACCTTC
>-|TRBJ2-7|TRBV6-5|-
CASSTGQGPFEQYF
TGTGCCAGCAGTACCGGTCAGGGTCCGTTCGAGCAGTACTTC
>TRBD1|TRBJ1-2|TRBV7-9|-
CASSHTGQGEGGYTF
TGTGCCAGCAGCCACACGGGACAGGGCGAGGGAGGCTACACCTTC
>-|TRBJ2-1|TRBV11-1|-
CASSFRGTYNEQFF
TGTGCCAGCAGCTTCCGCGGTACCTACAATGAGCAGTTCTTC
>-|TRBJ2-1|TRBV10-3|-
CAISESNPGVAYNEQFF
TGTGCCATCAGTGAGTCCAACCCCGGGGTTGCCTACAATGAGCAGTTCTTC
>TRBD2|TRBJ2-5|TRBV6-5|-
CASSTQTSGQETQYF
TGTGCCAGCAGTACCCAGACTAGCGGACAAGAGACCCAGTACTTC
>TRBD1|TRBJ1-2|TRBV7-9|-
CASTPRDRDGYTF
TGTGCCAGCACGCCGAGGGACAGGGACGGCTACACCTTC
>TRBD2|TRBJ2-7|TRBV7-2|-
CASSLGTSGGIYEQYF
TGTGCCAGCAGCTTAGGGACTAGCGGGGGGATCTACGAGCAGTACTTC
>TRBD2|TRBJ2-1|TRBV5-1|-
CASTGTSRFNEQFF
TGCGCCAGCACCGGGACTAGCCGTTTTAATGAGCAGTTCTTC
>-|TRBJ2-2|TRBV6-2/TRBV6-3|-
CASSYSKGLPYTGELFF
TGTGCCAGCAGTTACTCGAAGGGACTGCCCTACACCGGGGAGCTGTTTTTT
>-|TRBJ1-5|TRBV28|-
CATNDGSELRPQHF
TGTGCCACCAATGACGGGTCGGAGTTACGGCCCCAGCATTTT
>-|TRBJ2-3|TRBV10-3|-
CATSERGVDTDTQYF
TGTGCCACATCCGAACGCGGGGTCGACACAGATACGCAGTATTTT
>TRBD1|TRBJ2-2|TRBV20-1|-
CSASDRENTGELFF
TGCAGTGCTAGTGACAGGGAGAACACCGGGGAGCTGTTTTTT
>-|TRBJ1-3|TRBV7-6|few
CASSLDQGFGNTIYF
TGTGCCAGCAGCTTGGACCAGGGGTTTGGAAACACCATATATTTT
>TRBD1|TRBJ2-7|TRBV6-5|-
CASSPPGTAYEQYF
TGTGCCAGCAGTCCCCCCGGGACAGCCTACGAGCAGTACTTC
>TRBD2|TRBJ2-3|TRBV3-1/TRBV3-2|-
CASSGALSLAGVVDTQYF
TGTGCCAGCAGCGGGGCCCTCAGTCTAGCGGGGGTGGTTGATACGCAGTATTTT
>-|TRBJ1-5|TRBV7-9|few
CASSLGGKRPQHF
TGTGCCAGCAGCTTGGGGGGAAAGCGGCCCCAGCATTTT
>TRBD1|TRBJ1-4|TRBV30|-
CAWLAYRGAREKLFF
TGTGCCTGGCTTGCCTACAGGGGAGCGAGAGAAAAACTGTTTTTT
>-|TRBJ2-3|TRBV9|-
CASSALGGGALDTQYF
TGTGCCAGCAGCGCCCTCGGAGGGGGGGCGTTAGATACGCAGTATTTT
>TRBD1|TRBJ1-6|TRBV19|-
CASSRTGTGADPLHF
TGTGCCAGTAGTAGGACCGGGACAGGGGCCGATCCCCTCCACTTT
>TRBD1|TRBJ2-1|TRBV7-9|-
CASIPGTGADWNEQFF
TGTGCCAGCATCCCCGGGACAGGGGCCGACTGGAATGAGCAGTTCTTC
>TRBD1|TRBJ2-7|TRBV20-1|-
CSASGGTGKRDYEQYF
TGCAGTGCTAGTGGTGGGACAGGGAAGAGAGATTACGAGCAGTACTTC